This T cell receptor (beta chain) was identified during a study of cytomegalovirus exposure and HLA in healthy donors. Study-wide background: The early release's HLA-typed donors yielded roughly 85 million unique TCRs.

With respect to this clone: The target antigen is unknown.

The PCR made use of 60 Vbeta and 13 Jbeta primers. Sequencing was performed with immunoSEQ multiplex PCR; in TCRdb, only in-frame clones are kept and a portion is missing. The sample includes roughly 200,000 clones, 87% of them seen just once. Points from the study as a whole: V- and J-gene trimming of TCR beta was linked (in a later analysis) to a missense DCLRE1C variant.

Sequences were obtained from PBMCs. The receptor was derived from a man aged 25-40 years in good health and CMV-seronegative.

Written as DNA, the CDR3 is TGTGCCAGCAGCGGGAGCCGAGGTGGGGTTTACAATGAGCAGTTCTTC. Translated, it gives CASSGSRGGVYNEQFF. V is TRBV25-1 and J is TRBJ2-1, with D tentatively TRBD2 (6 bases). Trimming cost V 6 bases and J 4 bases, with 19 bases left between them. The length of the CDR3 is 16 residues. Germline CDR1 reads MGHDK; CDR2 reads SYGVNS.